The 6 T cell receptor beta chains listed next were all sequenced from one sample in a study of blood T cells in healthy people across ages. Primers used in a second PCR of about 6 to 11 cycles were a sample-barcoded 5' primer and a J-beta primer mix. MiXCR, applied by TCRdb to the 5' RACE reads, yields one record per CDR3 protein. The table includes 1.5 million to 2 million distinct CDR3 sequences, 30% to 40% detected once. Sequenced material: blood. Receptors originate from a woman aged 25 to 39 in good health.

This chain joins TRBV6-1 and TRBJ1-4; D is unclear. The V and J ends lost 8 bases and 7 bases respectively, with 20 bases between them. The CDR3 spans 15 residues. In germline, CDR1 is MNHNS, CDR2 SASEGT. CDR3 sequence (DNA): TGTGCCAGCCGGGCCTGGGAGGGTACTCGTGAAAAACTGTTTTTT. Translated, it gives CASRAWEGTREKLFF.

Concerning this clonotype itself: A clone one base away is much larger, so this may be a read error. The CDR3 sequence: CSAPRQGTYKQYF. Written as DNA, the CDR3 is TGCAGTGCTCCTAGACAGGGAACCTACAAGCAGTACTTC. The gene calls are TRBV20-1 and TRBJ2-7, with 7 bases lining up with TRBD1. Per the germline V gene, CDR1 is DFQATT and CDR2 is SNEGSKA (reference sequence). The CDR3 consists of 13 residues.

CDR3 nucleotides: TGTGCCAGCAGTTCAGGACTAGCGGGGATCAGGGGCGAGCAGTACTTC. Its protein product is CASSSGLAGIRGEQYF. V usage is TRBV28 and J usage is TRBJ2-7, with 12 bases fitting TRBD2. CDR1 is MDHEN, CDR2 SYDVKM, per germline. Trimming cost V 4 bases and J 6 bases; bases outside gene matches: 10. The CDR3 spans 16 residues.

The chain carries TRBV15 and TRBJ2-5, with D perhaps TRBD1 (5 bases). Germline values: CDR1 LNHNV, CDR2 YYDKDF (reference sequence). V gave up 8 bases and J gave up 2 bases, with 12 bases separating them. This CDR3 spans 13 amino acids. The CDR3: CATGAVPQETQYF. CDR3 nucleotide sequence: TGTGCCACCGGGGCAGTGCCACAAGAGACCCAGTACTTC. Combining the CDR3 with reference TRBV15 and TRBJ2-5 gives the whole variable domain DAMVIQNPRYQVTQFGKPVTLSCSQTLNHNVMYWYQQKSSQAPKLLFHYYDKDFNNEADTPDNFQSRRPNTSFCFLDIRSPGLGDTAMYLCATGAVPQETQYFGPGTRLLVL.

This clonotype was observed many times. CDR3 bases: TGCAGTGCTAGAGCCGGGACAGGGGGATACAATGAGCAGTTCTTC. This encodes CSARAGTGGYNEQFF. The V call is TRBV20-1, the J call TRBJ2-1, with 11 bases identical to TRBD1. The trim removed 1 base at V and 4 bases at J, leaving 3 bases unmatched. The germline V gene has CDR1 DFQATT and CDR2 SNEGSKA (reference sequence). The CDR3 loop spans 15 amino acids.

This clonotype was counted a few times. CDR3 loop: CASSEYFGVSPLHF. The CDR3 DNA reads as TGTGCCAGCAGTGAATATTTTGGCGTTTCACCCCTCCACTTT. This sequence joins TRBV25-1 and TRBJ1-6; D remains unclear. Germline V gives CDR1 MGHDK, CDR2 SYGVNS. Trimming removed 0 bases from V and 9 bases from J, with 9 bases in between. The CDR3 loop spans 14 amino acids. Full variable domain (outside the CDR3, taken from reference TRBV25-1 and TRBJ1-6): EADIYQTPRYLVIGTGKKITLECSQTMGHDKMYWYQQDPGMELHLIHYSYGVNSTEKGDLSSESTVSRIRTEHFPLTLESARPSHTSQYLCASSEYFGVSPLHFGNGTRLTVT.